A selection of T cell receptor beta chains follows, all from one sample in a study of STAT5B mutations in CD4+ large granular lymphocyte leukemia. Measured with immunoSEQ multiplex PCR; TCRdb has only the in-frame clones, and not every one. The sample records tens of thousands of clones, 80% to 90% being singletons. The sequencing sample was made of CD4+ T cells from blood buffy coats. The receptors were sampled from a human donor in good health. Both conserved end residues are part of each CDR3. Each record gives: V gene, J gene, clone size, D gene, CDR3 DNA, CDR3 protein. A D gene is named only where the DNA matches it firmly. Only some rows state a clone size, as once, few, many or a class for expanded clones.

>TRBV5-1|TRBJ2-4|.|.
TGCGCCAGCAGCTTGGTTAGCGAGCCCAAAAACATTCAGTACTTC
CASSLVSEPKNIQYF
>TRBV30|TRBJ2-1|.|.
TGTGCCTGGAAAGAGCGGAGACGTTACAATGAGCAGTTCTTC
CAWKERRRYNEQFF
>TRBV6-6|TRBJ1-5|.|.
TGTGCCAGCAGTGTAACAGGGTATAGCAATCAGCCCCAGCATTTT
CASSVTGYSNQPQHF
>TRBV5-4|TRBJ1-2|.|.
TGTGCCAGCAGCATACCACAGGACGGCGGGCGCGGCTACACCTTC
CASSIPQDGGRGYTF
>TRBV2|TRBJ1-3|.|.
TGTGCCAGCAGTGACCAAGGAACTGGAAACACCATATATTTT
CASSDQGTGNTIYF
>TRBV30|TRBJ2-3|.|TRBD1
TGTGCCTGGAGCGCGACAGGGGTCGGTACAGATACGCAGTATTTT
CAWSATGVGTDTQYF
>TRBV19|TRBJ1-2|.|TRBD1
TGTGCCAGTAGTATTTGGGACAGGGGCCGTGGGAACTATGGCTACACCTTC
CASSIWDRGRGNYGYTF
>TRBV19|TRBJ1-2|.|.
TGTGCCAGTAGTATAGATCACGTGACAGCTAACTATGGCTACACCTTC
CASSIDHVTANYGYTF
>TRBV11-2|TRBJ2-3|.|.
TGTGCCAGCAGCTTTCAGCGGACAGATACGCAGTATTTT
CASSFQRTDTQYF
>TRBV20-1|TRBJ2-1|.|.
TGCAGTACCGCCGCCTACAATGAGCAGTTCTTC
CSTAAYNEQFF
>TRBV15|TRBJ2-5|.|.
TGTGCCACCAGTCGAGGGGGGAAAGAGACCCAGTACTTC
CATSRGGKETQYF
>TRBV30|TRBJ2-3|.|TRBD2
TGTGCCTGGAGTCGAGCGGGATCCGACACAGATACGCAGTATTTT
CAWSRAGSDTDTQYF
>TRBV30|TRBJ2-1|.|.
TGTGCCTGGACACCGACAGTTTACAATGAGCAGTTCTTC
CAWTPTVYNEQFF
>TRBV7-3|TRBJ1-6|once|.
TGTGCCAGCAGCTTAGACCAAAATTCACCCCTCCACTTT
CASSLDQNSPLHF
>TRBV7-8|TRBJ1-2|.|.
TGTGCCAGCAGCCCCTTGACAGGTTCTTATGGCTACACCTTC
CASSPLTGSYGYTF
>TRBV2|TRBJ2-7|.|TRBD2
TGTGCCAGCAGCGCGTTACTAGCGGGAGGGAACGAGCAGTACTTC
CASSALLAGGNEQYF